The 20 T cell receptor beta chains below come from one sample, sequenced in a study of Graves' ophthalmopathy and Graves' hyperthyroidism. The sequenced template was RNA, covering the TCR beta CDR3 region. An opening RT-PCR round employed HTBI primers and preceded a second-round multiplex PCR. From the multiplex PCR reads, TCRdb called clonotypes with MiXCR, one entry per CDR3 protein. The sample lists hundreds of thousands of distinct CDR3 sequences, 13% to 15% seen once, with 8% to 10% in the top ten. Sequencing was carried out using blood. The source of these receptors is a woman aged 25 to 45 with Graves' ophthalmopathy.

This clonotype has a count of ten or more. The rearrangement uses TRBV28 and TRBJ2-7, with 7 nucleotides matching TRBD1. V shed 5 bases and J 1 base; nucleotides not matched to a gene: 5. CDR3 length: 14 amino acids. CDR1 MDHEN and CDR2 SYDVKM come from the germline V gene. The CDR3 protein is CASSPGQRSYEQYF. The CDR3, as DNA: TGTGCCAGCAGTCCGGGACAGCGATCCTACGAGCAGTACTTC.

Ten or more counts support this clonotype. The J gene is TRBJ2-2, the V gene TRBV7-3; 7 bases line up with TRBD1. Germline V gives CDR1 SGHTA, CDR2 FQGTGA. The CDR3 has 15 residues. Trimming cost V 5 bases and J 1 base; bases outside gene matches: 4. This CDR3 is CASSPGQLNTGELFF. DNA for the CDR3: TGTGCCAGCAGCCCGGGACAGCTGAACACCGGGGAGCTGTTTTTT.

This clonotype was observed many times. The CDR3 nucleotides read TGTGCCAGCTCCCCTAGTATGTACGAGCAGTACTTC. It codes for CASSPSMYEQYF. This chain joins TRBV28 and TRBJ2-7, with D uncertain. V lost 8 bases and J 4 bases, leaving 12 bases between the germline ends. This CDR3 has 12 residues. Germline lookup yields CDR1 MDHEN and CDR2 SYDVKM.

The table lists this clonotype with many counts. This rearrangement joins TRBV28 to TRBJ2-7; the match to TRBD1 covers 9 bases. Germline V CDR1 and CDR2: MDHEN, SYDVKM. The ends lost 8 bases at V and 3 bases at J; junction bases unmatched: 14. CDR3 length: 16 residues. The CDR3 region is CASVGLFGQGYYEQYF. The CDR3 coding sequence is TGTGCCAGCGTCGGACTTTTCGGACAGGGGTACTACGAGCAGTACTTC.

This clonotype was detected many times. This chain uses TRBV5-1 with TRBJ1-5; TRBD1 aligns across 9 bases. Germline loops: CDR1 SGHRS, CDR2 YFSETQ. Trimming cost V 2 bases and J 0 bases; bases outside gene matches: 9. The CDR3 has 18 amino acids. The CDR3 region has the DNA TGCGCCAGCAGCTTCCCCCGGGACAGGGTGGATAGCAATCAGCCCCAGCATTTT. Translation gives CASSFPRDRVDSNQPQHF.

The V call is TRBV30, the J call TRBJ2-7, with D perhaps matching TRBD1 or TRBD2 (5 bases each). Trimming shortened V by 0 bases and J by 2 bases, and 14 bases separated the two germline ends. The germline gives CDR1 GTSNPN, CDR2 SVGIG (reference sequence). This CDR3 contains 15 residues. The CDR3 coding sequence is TGTGCCTGGAGTGTAGGGGCGGCAGCGGCCTACGAGCAGTACTTC. Translating it yields CAWSVGAAAAYEQYF.

J is TRBJ2-4 and V is TRBV5-1; D tentatively reads TRBD1 or TRBD2 (5 bases each). Trimming took 2 bases from V and 9 from J, leaving 18 bases between them. Germline V gives CDR1 SGHRS, CDR2 YFSETQ. The CDR3 has 15 residues. Here the CDR3 DNA reads TGCGCCAGCAGCTTTTCGGGTCAGGGAGAGTTCATTCAGTACTTC. This gives the protein CASSFSGQGEFIQYF.

This clonotype has ten or more counts. V and J are TRBV27 and TRBJ2-7; 7 bases line up with TRBD2. The CDR3 length is 15 residues. The germline V gene has CDR1 MNHEY and CDR2 SMNVEV (reference sequence). The V segment lost 10 bases and the J segment 3 bases; nucleotides outside the gene matches: 15. CDR3 sequence (DNA): TGTGCCAATGCCCTCTTCCTAGCGGCCTTCTACGAGCAGTACTTC. This translates into CANALFLAAFYEQYF.

The chain uses TRBV20-1 and TRBJ1-2, with D possibly TRBD1 on 5 matching bases. Germline values: CDR1 DFQATT, CDR2 SNEGSKA (reference sequence). The CDR3 loop spans 14 amino acids. V was trimmed by 1 base and J by 0 bases, leaving 9 bases between them. The CDR3 protein is CSARGGGTNYGYTF. CDR3 DNA: TGCAGTGCTAGAGGGGGCGGAACTAACTATGGCTACACCTTC.

Remarks on this clonotype: Given a much more abundant clone one base away, this may be a read error. The CDR3 coding sequence is TGTGCCAGCAGCTTAAGAGGGCGGCAGCACACTGAAGCTTGCTTT. As protein: CASSLRGRQHTEACF. This chain uses TRBV7-2 with TRBJ1-1; D call uncertain. Germline CDR1 and CDR2: SGHTA and FQGNSA. The CDR3 is made up of 15 amino acids.

This clonotype showed up many times. This chain links TRBV20-1 with TRBJ2-7; weak D call: TRBD1 (5 bases). This CDR3 has 13 residues. Per the germline V gene, CDR1 is DFQATT and CDR2 is SNEGSKA (reference sequence). V lost 3 bases and J lost 0, with 9 bases in between. The CDR3 DNA reads as TGCAGTGCTAGTGTCCAGGGCTCCTACGAGCAGTACTTC. This encodes CSASVQGSYEQYF.

This clonotype has ten or more counts. V gene TRBV6-2 or TRBV6-3 combines with J gene TRBJ1-1; D not resolved. Germline V gives CDR1 MNHEY, CDR2 SVGEGT. CDR3 length equals 15 residues. V was trimmed by 4 bases and J by 0 bases, leaving 12 bases between them. The CDR3 protein is CASSLASPMNTEAFF. CDR3 bases: TGTGCCAGCAGTTTGGCCAGCCCAATGAACACTGAAGCTTTCTTT.

This clonotype was seen a few times. The chain joins TRBV12-3 or TRBV12-4 to TRBJ2-7, with TRBD1 as a possible D gene (6 bases). Trimming shortened V by 5 bases and J by 0 bases, and 20 bases separated the two germline ends. The CDR3 spans 17 residues. The CDR3 sequence: CASSLEWGQGSSYEQYF. The CDR3 DNA is TGTGCCAGCAGTCTCGAGTGGGGGCAGGGCAGCTCCTACGAGCAGTACTTC.

This clonotype was detected ten times or more. The chain is built from TRBV24-1 and TRBJ2-7, with D possibly matching TRBD1 (5 bases). Germline CDR1 KGHDR, CDR2 SFDVKD. The CDR3 has 14 residues. V was trimmed by 4 bases and J by 5 bases, leaving 14 bases between them. The CDR3 loop is CATSEGREVDEQYF. CDR3 nucleotides: TGTGCCACCAGTGAAGGCAGGGAAGTCGACGAGCAGTACTTC.

As concerns this clonotype: A much larger clone is a single base away; this may be a read error. V and J are TRBV27 and TRBJ1-2, with a weak D call TRBD1 (6 bases). The V gene's germline CDR1 is MNHEY and CDR2 SMNVEV (reference sequence). The CDR3 sequence is 13 residues long. CDR3 region: CASRTPQGRGFTF. The CDR3 DNA reads as TGTGCCAGCCGCACTCCACAGGGTAGAGGCTTCACCTTC.

This clonotype was observed at least ten times. V usage is TRBV6-1 and J usage is TRBJ2-5; 7 bases line up with TRBD1. The CDR3 sequence is 16 residues long. J lost 0 bases, V lost 6 bases, and 10 bases had no gene match. In germline, CDR1 is MNHNS, CDR2 SASEGT. The CDR3 here is CASRDKGQSHQETQYF. CDR3 in DNA: TGTGCCAGCAGGGACAAGGGACAGAGCCACCAAGAGACCCAGTACTTC.

In its sample, this clonotype was seen a few times. This chain links TRBV18 with TRBJ2-3, with 11 bases fitting TRBD2. The junction had 6 bases not matched to a gene; V was cut back by 6 bases and J by 4 bases. From germline, CDR1 is KGHSH and CDR2 LQKENI. This CDR3 has 15 amino acids. The CDR3 sequence: CASSRRTSGPDTQYF. In DNA, the CDR3 is TGTGCCAGCTCCCGTCGGACTAGCGGGCCAGATACGCAGTATTTT.

This clonotype was recorded at least ten times. This rearrangement joins TRBV6-1 to TRBJ2-2; 10 nucleotides match TRBD1. CDR3 length: 15 amino acids. Germline lookup yields CDR1 MNHNS and CDR2 SASEGT. V dropped 5 bases and J dropped 6; count of bases not matched to a gene: 6. The CDR3 nucleotides are TGTGCCAGCAGTCCGGGACAGGGGTGGGCCGGGGAGCTGTTTTTT. Its protein is CASSPGQGWAGELFF.

Comments on this clonotype: Since the CDR3 does not end with the conserved phenylalanine or tryptophan, this likely comes from a read error. The chain combines TRBV20-1 with TRBJ2-7, with D possibly matching TRBD2 (5 bases). The CDR3 has 13 amino acids. V was shortened by 6 bases and J by 4 bases, with 16 bases between the two germline ends. The germline V gene has CDR1 DFQATT and CDR2 SNEGSKA (reference sequence). CDR3 DNA sequence: TGCAGTGCAGCTAGCAGGAGCAGATACGAGCAGTACTAC. Translation: CSAASRSRYEQYY.

The chain is built from TRBV14 and TRBJ1-1; D not resolved. The CDR3 runs 15 residues. Germline V gives CDR1 SGHDN, CDR2 FVKESK. Trimming pared 2 bases from V and 4 bases from J, leaving 14 bases between. The CDR3 bases are TGTGCCAGCAGCCAAAGGACTGCAATGATCACTGAAGCTTTCTTT. It translates to CASSQRTAMITEAFF.